This TCR beta chain emerged from a study of cytomegalovirus exposure and HLA in healthy donors. Overall study: In a later analysis, it was reported that the approximately 120 validation repertoires had been produced on the same platform as the 700 or so repertoires belonging to the first cohort. Findings and caveats of the study: According to a subsequent analysis, TCR clusters from the first cohort were inclined to appear together in the 120 validation repertoires.

Data came from immunoSEQ multiplex PCR; TCRdb stores just in-frame clones and leaves some out. The sample records under 350,000 clones, approximately 83% being singletons. There are many counts of this clone. The antigen remains unidentified. The specimen sequenced was PBMCs. The sequence was collected from a young woman in good health and CMV-seronegative.

CDR3 residues: CASSQDVAGGYNEQFF. CDR3 DNA sequence: TGCGCCAGCAGCCAAGACGTAGCGGGGGGGTACAATGAGCAGTTCTTC. This chain links TRBV4-3 with TRBJ2-1; 11 nucleotides match TRBD2. The CDR3 is 16 amino acids. Germline V gene data show CDR1 as LGHNA and CDR2 as YSLEER. The junction had 2 bases not matched to a gene; V was cut back by 0 bases and J by 4 bases.